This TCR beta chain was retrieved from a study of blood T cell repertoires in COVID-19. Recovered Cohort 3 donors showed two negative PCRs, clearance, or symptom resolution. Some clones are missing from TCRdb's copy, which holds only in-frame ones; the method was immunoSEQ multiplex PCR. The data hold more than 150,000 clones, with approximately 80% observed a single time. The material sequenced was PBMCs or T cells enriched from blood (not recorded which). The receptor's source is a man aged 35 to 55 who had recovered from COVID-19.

The CDR3 nucleotides are TGTGCCAGCAGCCGCTCTACCGGGAGCACTGAAGCTTTCTTT. It specifies CASSRSTGSTEAFF. This chain links TRBV14 with TRBJ1-1; D gene ambiguous. The CDR3 is 14 amino acids. V was trimmed by 4 bases and J by 4 bases, leaving 13 bases between them. Germline V gives CDR1 SGHDN, CDR2 FVKESK.